This T cell receptor (beta chain) stems from a study of technical replicates of blood from a handful of donors. Sequenced by immunoSEQ multiplex PCR; TCRdb stores in-frame clones only, minus some. Here the sample spans approximately 99,000 clones, roughly 95% being singletons. CDR1 and CDR2 (germline): KGHSH, LQKENI. The V gene end was trimmed by 5 bases and the J gene end by 3 bases; junction bases not matched to a gene: 2. The CDR3 sequence is 14 residues long. This rearrangement joins TRBV18 to TRBJ2-3; 10 bases agree with TRBD1. Sequencing used T cells isolated from PBMCs. The clonotype originates from a human donor in good health. CDR3 loop: CASSMDRGTDTQYF. In DNA form, the CDR3 reads TGTGCCAGCTCAATGGACAGGGGGACAGATACGCAGTATTTT. Full variable domain (missing parts from reference TRBV18 and TRBJ2-3): NAGVMQNPRHLVRRRGQEARLRCSPMKGHSHVYWYRQLPEEGLKFMVYLQKENIIDESGMPKERFSAEFPKEGPSILRIQQVVRGDSAAYFCASSMDRGTDTQYFGPGTRLTVL.